This TCR beta chain was identified during a study of blood T cell repertoires in COVID-19. Study context: Whether acute or convalescent, the COVID-19 samples came from the United States, Italy and Spain. T cells, B-cell-depleted T cells, or PBMCs provided the cDNA or gDNA that served as material.

This clone was found once. Original processing notes: Reference gene primers were amplified, and this amplification served to estimate nucleated cell counts. Sequenced by immunoSEQ multiplex PCR; TCRdb stores in-frame clones only, minus some. Clonal size and the V and J genes are those of that table, whereas D and trimming came from the DNA. The table has 100,000 or so clones, about four fifths seen once. Sample: peripheral blood. The sequence was collected from a human donor in a cohort sampled during active COVID-19.

CDR3 coding DNA: TGTGCCAGCAGACCCAGCGGTCCAGGGGACATTCAGTACTTC. This sequence encodes CASRPSGPGDIQYF. The rearrangement links TRBV7-9 to TRBJ2-4; possible D gene TRBD1, 6 bases. Germline V lookup: CDR1 SEHNR, CDR2 FQNEAQ (reference sequence). The V gene lost 6 bases and the J gene lost 8 bases, with 17 bases spanning the gap. The CDR3 contains 14 residues. Full variable domain (outside the CDR3, taken from reference TRBV7-9 and TRBJ2-4): DTGVSQNPRHKITKRGQNVTFRCDPISEHNRLYWYRQTLGQGPEFLTYFQNEAQLEKSRLLSDRFSAERPKGSFSTLEIQRTEQGDSAMYLCASRPSGPGDIQYFGAGTRLSVL.